This is a list of T cell receptor beta chains from one sample in a study of T cells in Graves' hyperthyroidism and ophthalmopathy. TCRdb fed the multiplex PCR reads into MiXCR, producing one record per CDR3 protein. The sample has hundreds of thousands of distinct CDR3 sequences; about 35% are singletons. Sequenced sample: blood. These receptors all come from a woman in her thirties or forties with Graves' hyperthyroidism. CDR3s include the opening cysteine and the closing phenylalanine or tryptophan. D genes are given only for firm matches. Clone size, where shown, is once, few, many, or a class for clones that have expanded.

abundance: NA; j_gene: TRBJ1-2; v_gene: TRBV2; d_gene: NA; CDR3nt: TGTGCCAGCAGGAGGGACAATGGAGGCTACACCTTC; CDR3aa: CASRRDNGGYTF
abundance: NA; j_gene: TRBJ1-1; v_gene: TRBV10-2; d_gene: NA; CDR3nt: TGTGCCAGCAGTCCATACAGGGTAGTCCTGAACACTGAAGCTTTCTTT; CDR3aa: CASSPYRVVLNTEAFF
abundance: many; j_gene: TRBJ2-2; v_gene: TRBV6-6; d_gene: TRBD1; CDR3nt: TGTGCCAGCATTAGATCGGGACAGAAGAACACCGGGGAGCTGTTTTTT; CDR3aa: CASIRSGQKNTGELFF
abundance: few; j_gene: TRBJ1-2; v_gene: TRBV19; d_gene: NA; CDR3nt: TGTGCCAGTAGTATAGCCAAAGTAAACTATGGCTACACCTTC; CDR3aa: CASSIAKVNYGYTF
abundance: many; j_gene: TRBJ1-2; v_gene: TRBV19; d_gene: NA; CDR3nt: TGTGCCAGTAATCCCCGCAGGGAGGAGGGCTACACCTTC; CDR3aa: CASNPRREEGYTF
abundance: NA; j_gene: TRBJ2-2; v_gene: TRBV7-9; d_gene: NA; CDR3nt: TGTGCCAGCAGCCCGCTGGTAGTTATCGGGGAGCTGTTTTTT; CDR3aa: CASSPLVVIGELFF
abundance: many; j_gene: TRBJ2-7; v_gene: TRBV15; d_gene: NA; CDR3nt: TGTGCCACCAGCAGAGATCCATTCTCCTACGAGCAGTACTTC; CDR3aa: CATSRDPFSYEQYF
abundance: few; j_gene: TRBJ2-7; v_gene: TRBV7-9; d_gene: NA; CDR3nt: TGCGCCAGCAGCCAAAGGTTGTCGGTCGGCTACGAGCAGTACTTC; CDR3aa: CASSQRLSVGYEQYF
abundance: few; j_gene: TRBJ1-2; v_gene: TRBV6-5; d_gene: NA; CDR3nt: TGTGCCAGCAGTTACAGTTTCGGGACATTGGATGGCTACACCTTC; CDR3aa: CASSYSFGTLDGYTF
abundance: NA; j_gene: TRBJ2-5; v_gene: TRBV6-6; d_gene: TRBD2; CDR3nt: TGTGCCAGCAGTTACGATCCGAGCGGGGCTTATGAGACCCAGTACTTC; CDR3aa: CASSYDPSGAYETQYF
abundance: NA; j_gene: TRBJ2-6; v_gene: TRBV10-3; d_gene: NA; CDR3nt: TGTGCCATCAGTGATTTGTCCGCCGATGGGGCCAACGTCCTGACTTTC; CDR3aa: CAISDLSADGANVLTF
abundance: many; j_gene: TRBJ1-1; v_gene: TRBV19; d_gene: NA; CDR3nt: TGTGCCAGTAGCCCTGGGAGCGGACCTGAAGCTTTCTTT; CDR3aa: CASSPGSGPEAFF
abundance: NA; j_gene: TRBJ2-7; v_gene: TRBV20-1; d_gene: TRBD2; CDR3nt: TGCAGTGCTATCCCGGGGGGGGGGTCCTACGAGCAGTACTTC; CDR3aa: CSAIPGGGSYEQYF
abundance: many; j_gene: TRBJ1-1; v_gene: TRBV29-1; d_gene: TRBD1; CDR3nt: TGCAGCGTGCAACAGGGGAAGTGGACTGAAGCTTTCTTT; CDR3aa: CSVQQGKWTEAFF
abundance: many; j_gene: TRBJ1-1; v_gene: TRBV20-1; d_gene: NA; CDR3nt: TGCAGTGCTGTACCTGAAGCTTTCTTT; CDR3aa: CSAVPEAFF
abundance: once; j_gene: TRBJ2-3; v_gene: TRBV10-1; d_gene: TRBD1; CDR3nt: TGCGCCAGCACGGGACAGGGGCGAAAATATCGAAACACAGATACGCAGTATTTT; CDR3aa: CASTGQGRKYRNTDTQYF
abundance: few; j_gene: TRBJ1-1; v_gene: TRBV20-1; d_gene: NA; CDR3nt: TGCAGTGCTAGCCCCGGGGGGGTACGAGGTGAAGCTTTCTTT; CDR3aa: CSASPGGVRGEAFF
abundance: many; j_gene: TRBJ1-6; v_gene: TRBV9; d_gene: NA; CDR3nt: TGTGCCAGCAGCGCGCCAGGAACCTATTCACCCCTCCACTTT; CDR3aa: CASSAPGTYSPLHF
abundance: many; j_gene: TRBJ1-2; v_gene: TRBV6-6; d_gene: NA; CDR3nt: TGTGCCAGCAGATTGGACAGCAGTAACTATGGCTACACCTTC; CDR3aa: CASRLDSSNYGYTF
abundance: many; j_gene: TRBJ2-6; v_gene: TRBV7-9; d_gene: TRBD2; CDR3nt: TGTGCCAGCAGCTTTGGGGAGGGTTTCTCTGGGGCCAACGTCCTGACTTTC; CDR3aa: CASSFGEGFSGANVLTF
abundance: many; j_gene: TRBJ1-1; v_gene: TRBV27; d_gene: TRBD1; CDR3nt: TGTGCCAGCAGCCGGAGGACAGGGACCGCTGAAGCTTTCTTT; CDR3aa: CASSRRTGTAEAFF
abundance: few; j_gene: TRBJ2-5; v_gene: TRBV20-1; d_gene: TRBD1; CDR3nt: TGCAGTGCAAGGGACAGGGCTAGCAATCAGCCCCAGTACTTC; CDR3aa: CSARDRASNQPQYF
abundance: few; j_gene: TRBJ1-2; v_gene: TRBV20-1; d_gene: TRBD1; CDR3nt: TGCAGTGCTTCTAAGACAGGGCGCTATGGCTACACCTTC; CDR3aa: CSASKTGRYGYTF
abundance: NA; j_gene: TRBJ1-6; v_gene: TRBV6-5; d_gene: NA; CDR3nt: TGTGCCAGCAGTTACGTAAGGGAGTATAATTCACCCCTCCACTTT; CDR3aa: CASSYVREYNSPLHF
abundance: few; j_gene: TRBJ1-5; v_gene: TRBV7-9; d_gene: TRBD1; CDR3nt: TGTGCCAGCAGCTCGACAGGGGAAGTCCAGCCCCAGCATTTT; CDR3aa: CASSSTGEVQPQHF
abundance: many; j_gene: TRBJ1-3; v_gene: TRBV7-9; d_gene: NA; CDR3nt: TGTGCCAGCAGCTTAAGCTCGATGCGCGACTCTGGAAACACCATATATTTT; CDR3aa: CASSLSSMRDSGNTIYF
abundance: NA; j_gene: TRBJ2-5; v_gene: TRBV24-1; d_gene: TRBD1; CDR3nt: TGTGCCACCAGGGGAACAGGGGGGCCAAAAGAGACCCAGTACTTC; CDR3aa: CATRGTGGPKETQYF
abundance: NA; j_gene: TRBJ2-5; v_gene: TRBV7-6; d_gene: NA; CDR3nt: TGTGCCAGCAGCCGATGGACGAAGGCGGGGCCTTTTAGAGAGACCCAGTACTTC; CDR3aa: CASSRWTKAGPFRETQYF
abundance: NA; j_gene: TRBJ2-2; v_gene: TRBV7-2; d_gene: TRBD1; CDR3nt: TGTGCCAGCTCACGCGACAGGGGAAACACCGGGGAGCTGTTTTTT; CDR3aa: CASSRDRGNTGELFF
abundance: many; j_gene: TRBJ1-2; v_gene: TRBV7-9; d_gene: TRBD1; CDR3nt: TGTGCCAGCAGCCCCTCAGGGGGCACATATGGCTACACCTTC; CDR3aa: CASSPSGGTYGYTF
abundance: NA; j_gene: TRBJ1-1; v_gene: TRBV10-3; d_gene: NA; CDR3nt: TGTGCCATCAGTGAGAAGGAACCGAACACTGAAGCTTTCTTT; CDR3aa: CAISEKEPNTEAFF
abundance: many; j_gene: TRBJ1-6; v_gene: TRBV7-2; d_gene: NA; CDR3nt: TGTGCCAGCAGGCGGGCAGGGGATAATTCACCCCTCCACTTT; CDR3aa: CASRRAGDNSPLHF
abundance: many; j_gene: TRBJ1-2; v_gene: TRBV4-1; d_gene: NA; CDR3nt: TGCGCCAGCAGCCAAGATCGGACAGCCTATGGCTACACCTTC; CDR3aa: CASSQDRTAYGYTF
abundance: many; j_gene: TRBJ2-6; v_gene: TRBV20-1; d_gene: TRBD2; CDR3nt: TGCAGTGCGCCGCTAGCGGGAGTTAGCTCTGGGGCCAACGTCCTGACTTTC; CDR3aa: CSAPLAGVSSGANVLTF
abundance: many; j_gene: TRBJ1-1; v_gene: TRBV15; d_gene: NA; CDR3nt: TGTGCCACCAGCAGAGATACGGCGGAATTGAACACTGAAGCTTTCTTT; CDR3aa: CATSRDTAELNTEAFF
abundance: NA; j_gene: TRBJ1-6; v_gene: TRBV18; d_gene: NA; CDR3nt: TGTGCCAGCTCACCACCCGGGACTAATTCACCCCTCCACTTT; CDR3aa: CASSPPGTNSPLHF
abundance: NA; j_gene: TRBJ2-6; v_gene: TRBV7-2; d_gene: NA; CDR3nt: TGTGCCAGCAGCTTGTACCGGACTTTC; CDR3aa: CASSLYRTF
abundance: few; j_gene: TRBJ1-2; v_gene: TRBV2; d_gene: TRBD1; CDR3nt: TGTGCCAGCAGCGTCGGGACAGGGGTTTTTGGCTACACCTTC; CDR3aa: CASSVGTGVFGYTF